The clone carrying this T cell receptor beta chain was recorded at least ten times. This record belongs to a study of T cells in Graves' hyperthyroidism and ophthalmopathy. Amplification targeted TCR beta CDR3 regions from RNA transcripts. The HTBI primer set was used in a first-round RT-PCR of the TCR CDR3. TCRdb re-called the multiplex PCR reads through MiXCR, storing one row per CDR3 protein. The table records about 400,000 distinct CDR3 sequences, roughly an eighth of them present only once. The PBMCs studied were ones that came from approximately 9.9 ml fresh peripheral blood. Germline V gene data show CDR1 as PRHDT and CDR2 as FYEKMQ (reference sequence). Trimming removed 5 bases at V and 7 bases at J, with 11 bases between. This CDR3 has 12 amino acids.

V and J are TRBV13 and TRBJ2-5; TRBD2 might be the D (5 bases). The material sequenced was blood. This sequence originates from a woman aged 18-30 years with Graves' hyperthyroidism. Written as DNA, the CDR3 is TGTGCCAGCAGCCTCAGCGGAGGGACCCAGTACTTC. It specifies CASSLSGGTQYF.